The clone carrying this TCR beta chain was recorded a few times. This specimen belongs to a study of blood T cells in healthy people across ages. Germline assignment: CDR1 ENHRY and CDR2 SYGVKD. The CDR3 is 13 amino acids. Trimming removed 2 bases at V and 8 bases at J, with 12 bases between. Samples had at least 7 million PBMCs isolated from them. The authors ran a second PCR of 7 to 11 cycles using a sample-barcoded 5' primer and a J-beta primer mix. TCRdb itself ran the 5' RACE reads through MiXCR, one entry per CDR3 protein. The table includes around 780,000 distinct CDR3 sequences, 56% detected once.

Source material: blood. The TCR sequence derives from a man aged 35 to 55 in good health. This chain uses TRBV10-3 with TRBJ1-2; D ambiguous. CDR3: CAISEEVTNGYTF. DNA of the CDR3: TGTGCCATCAGTGAGGAAGTCACAAACGGCTACACCTTC.